This is a list of T cell receptor beta chains from one sample in a study of neoadjuvant anti-PD-1 for oral cavity cancer. The table came from immunoSEQ multiplex PCR; TCRdb's copy has only in-frame clones and leaves some out. Here the sample spans approximately 15,000 clones, 60% to 70% being singletons. Specimen: PBMCs, collected before nivolumab (anti-PD-1) treatment. The receptors come from a person aged 40 to 85 with oral cavity squamous cell carcinoma. Both conserved end residues are part of each CDR3. A D gene is named only where the DNA matches it firmly. Size is stated for part of the rows, as once, few or many counts, or as a class when the clone is expanded.

v_call	clone_size	d_call	cdr3_length	j_call	cdr3_nt	cdr3_aa
TRBV6-5	.	.	16	TRBJ1-1	TGTGCCAGCAGTTCCCCACTAGGGGGGATGAACACTGAAGCTTTCTTT	CASSSPLGGMNTEAFF
TRBV7-9	.	TRBD2	12	TRBJ2-1	TGTGCCAGCAGCTCTAGCGGGAGAGGGAAGTTCTTC	CASSSSGRGKFF
TRBV9	.	TRBD1	15	TRBJ1-1	TGTGCCAGCAGCGGAGGGGGACAGGGGACCACTGAAGCTTTCTTT	CASSGGGQGTTEAFF
TRBV14	.	TRBD1	16	TRBJ2-2	TGTGCCAGCAGCCAAGAAACGGGACAGAGTACCGGGGAGCTGTTTTTT	CASSQETGQSTGELFF
TRBV20-1	few	.	11	TRBJ2-7	TGCAGTGCTAGAGGGAGGGAAGACCAGTACTTC	CSARGREDQYF
TRBV6-6	.	.	14	TRBJ1-1	TGTGCCAGCAGTTACGTCCAGGGCGACACTGAAGCTTTCTTT	CASSYVQGDTEAFF
TRBV2	few	.	15	TRBJ2-1	TGTGCCAGCGAGGGAGGGACAGCCCATTTGAATGAGCAGTTCTTC	CASEGGTAHLNEQFF
TRBV7-9	few	TRBD2	15	TRBJ2-2	TGTGCCAGCAGCCTCAGCGGGAGGGATACCGGGGAGCTGTTTTTT	CASSLSGRDTGELFF
TRBV7-9	.	TRBD2	17	TRBJ2-1	TGTGCCAGCAGCACTAGGGGCCTAGCGGAGGCCTACAATGAGCAGTTCTTC	CASSTRGLAEAYNEQFF
TRBV2	.	.	14	TRBJ2-2	TGTGCCAGCAGTTATCTACACGAGGCCGGGGAGCTGTTTTTT	CASSYLHEAGELFF
TRBV6-4	.	TRBD2	14	TRBJ2-1	TGTGCCAGCAGTGGTGGGACTAGCGGGAATGAGCAGTTCTTC	CASSGGTSGNEQFF
TRBV15	.	TRBD1	14	TRBJ1-1	TGTGCCACCAGCGACGGACAGGCCAGACCTGAAGCTTTCTTT	CATSDGQARPEAFF
TRBV27	.	.	16	TRBJ1-2	TGTGCCAGCACGGGCACGATGGACAGATCCCTCTATGGCTACACCTTC	CASTGTMDRSLYGYTF
TRBV11-2	.	TRBD1	17	TRBJ2-1	TGTGCCAGCAGCTTAGGACAGGGGGCGCGATCCTACAATGAGCAGTTCTTC	CASSLGQGARSYNEQFF
TRBV6-1	.	.	15	TRBJ2-7	TGTGCCAGCAGCCTTACTTTGAGACTCGCCTACGAGCAGTACTTC	CASSLTLRLAYEQYF
TRBV9	few	.	13	TRBJ1-5	TGTGCCAGCAGCGTAGATGGGAATCAGCCCCAGCATTTT	CASSVDGNQPQHF
TRBV11-1	.	.	16	TRBJ1-3	TGTGCCAGCAGCTTAGGTCAGGGCATCTCTGGAAACACCATATATTTT	CASSLGQGISGNTIYF
TRBV2	.	.	15	TRBJ2-1	TGTGCCAGCAGCGACCGGACGGGGAACTACAATGAGCAGTTCTTC	CASSDRTGNYNEQFF
TRBV19	.	TRBD1	15	TRBJ2-2	TGTGCCAGTAGTAAGGGGACAGGTAAAACCGGGGAGCTGTTTTTT	CASSKGTGKTGELFF
TRBV7-2	.	TRBD2	18	TRBJ2-2	TGTGCCAGCAGCCTTGGACTAGCGGGAGGAAGGGACACCGGGGAGCTGTTTTTT	CASSLGLAGGRDTGELFF
TRBV19	few	.	14	TRBJ1-1	TGTGCCAGTACCCAATCCGGGACCCTTAGGACAACTTTCTTT	CASTQSGTLRTTFF
TRBV6-4	.	.	14	TRBJ2-2	TGTGCCAGCAGTCCGCGGGGAGAATCCCGGGAGCTGTTTTTT	CASSPRGESRELFF
TRBV27	.	.	15	TRBJ1-4	TGTGCCAGCAGTTCCTACACCACAACTAATGAAAAACTGTTTTTT	CASSSYTTTNEKLFF